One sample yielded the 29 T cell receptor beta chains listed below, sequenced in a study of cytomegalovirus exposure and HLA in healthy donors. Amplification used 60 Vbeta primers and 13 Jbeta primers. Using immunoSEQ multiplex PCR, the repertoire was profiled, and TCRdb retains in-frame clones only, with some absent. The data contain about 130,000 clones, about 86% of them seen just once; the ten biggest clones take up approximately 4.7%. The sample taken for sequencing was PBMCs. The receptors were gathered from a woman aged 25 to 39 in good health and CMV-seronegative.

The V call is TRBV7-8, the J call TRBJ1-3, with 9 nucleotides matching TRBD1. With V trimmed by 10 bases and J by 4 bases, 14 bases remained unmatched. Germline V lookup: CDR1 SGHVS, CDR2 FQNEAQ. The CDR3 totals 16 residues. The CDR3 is CATSLHPGQGGNTIYF. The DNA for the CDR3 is TGTGCCACCTCATTACACCCGGGACAGGGAGGAAACACCATATATTTT.

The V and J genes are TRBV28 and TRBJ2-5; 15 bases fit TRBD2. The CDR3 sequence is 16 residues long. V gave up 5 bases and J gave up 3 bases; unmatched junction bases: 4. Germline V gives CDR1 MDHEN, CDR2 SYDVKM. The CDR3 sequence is CASSAGLAGGKETQYF. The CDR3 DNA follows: TGTGCCAGCAGTGCCGGACTAGCGGGAGGGAAAGAGACCCAGTACTTC.

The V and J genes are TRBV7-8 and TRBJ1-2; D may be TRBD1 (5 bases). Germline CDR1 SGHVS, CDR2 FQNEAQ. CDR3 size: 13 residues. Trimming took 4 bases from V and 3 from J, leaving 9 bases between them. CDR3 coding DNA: TGTGCCAGCAGCTCGAGGGACTACTATGGCTACACCTTC. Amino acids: CASSSRDYYGYTF. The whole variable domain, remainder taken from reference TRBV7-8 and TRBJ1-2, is GAGVSQSPRYKVAKRGQDVALRCDPISGHVSLFWYQQALGQGPEFLTYFQNEAQLDKSGLPSDRFFAERPEGSVSTLKIQRTQQEDSAVYLCASSSRDYYGYTFGSGTRLTVV.

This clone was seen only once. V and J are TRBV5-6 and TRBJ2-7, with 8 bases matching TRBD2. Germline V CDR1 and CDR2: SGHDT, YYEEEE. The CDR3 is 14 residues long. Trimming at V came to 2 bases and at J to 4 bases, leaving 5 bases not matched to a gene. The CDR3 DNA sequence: TGTGCCAGCAGCTTTGGGCTAGCGGGTTACGAGCAGTACTTC. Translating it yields CASSFGLAGYEQYF.

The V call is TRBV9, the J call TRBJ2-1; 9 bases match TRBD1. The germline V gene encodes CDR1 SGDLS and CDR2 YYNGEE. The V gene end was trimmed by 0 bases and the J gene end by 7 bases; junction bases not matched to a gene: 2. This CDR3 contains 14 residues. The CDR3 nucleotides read TGTGCCAGCAGCGTAGCGGGGACAGGGAATGAGCAGTTCTTC. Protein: CASSVAGTGNEQFF.

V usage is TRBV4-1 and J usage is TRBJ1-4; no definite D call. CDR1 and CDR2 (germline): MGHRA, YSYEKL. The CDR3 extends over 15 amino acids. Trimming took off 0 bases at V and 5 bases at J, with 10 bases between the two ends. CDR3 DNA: TGCGCCAGCAGCCAAGAACTGTTACTCAATGAAAAACTGTTTTTT. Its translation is CASSQELLLNEKLFF.

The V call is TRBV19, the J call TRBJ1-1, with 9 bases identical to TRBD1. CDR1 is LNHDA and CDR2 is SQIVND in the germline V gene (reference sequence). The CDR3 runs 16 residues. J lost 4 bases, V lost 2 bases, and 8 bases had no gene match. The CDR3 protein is CASSINRGLFGTEAFF. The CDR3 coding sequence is TGTGCCAGTAGTATAAACAGGGGGCTATTTGGCACTGAAGCTTTCTTT.

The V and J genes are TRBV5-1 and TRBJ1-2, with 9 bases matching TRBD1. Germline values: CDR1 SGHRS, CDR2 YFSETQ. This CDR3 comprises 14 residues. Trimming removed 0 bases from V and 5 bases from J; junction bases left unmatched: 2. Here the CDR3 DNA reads TGCGCCAGCAGCTTGGTACAGGGGGCGTATGGCTACACCTTC. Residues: CASSLVQGAYGYTF.

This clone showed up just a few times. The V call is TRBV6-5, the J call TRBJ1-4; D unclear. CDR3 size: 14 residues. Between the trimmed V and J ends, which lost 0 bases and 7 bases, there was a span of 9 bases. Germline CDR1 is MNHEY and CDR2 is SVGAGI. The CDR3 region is CASSYSDWSEKLFF. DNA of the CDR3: TGTGCCAGCAGTTACTCAGACTGGAGTGAAAAACTGTTTTTT.

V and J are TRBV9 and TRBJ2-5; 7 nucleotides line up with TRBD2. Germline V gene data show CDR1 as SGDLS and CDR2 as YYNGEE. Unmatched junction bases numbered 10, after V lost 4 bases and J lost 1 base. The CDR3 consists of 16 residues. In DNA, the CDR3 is TGTGCCAGCAGCTCCAGCGGGGTGCCATCCCAAGAGACCCAGTACTTC. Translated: CASSSSGVPSQETQYF. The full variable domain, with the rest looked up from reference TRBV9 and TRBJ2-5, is DSGVTQTPKHLITATGQRVTLRCSPRSGDLSVYWYQQSLDQGLQFLIQYYNGEERAKGNILERFSAQQFPDLHSELNLSSLELGDSALYFCASSSSGVPSQETQYFGPGTRLLVL.

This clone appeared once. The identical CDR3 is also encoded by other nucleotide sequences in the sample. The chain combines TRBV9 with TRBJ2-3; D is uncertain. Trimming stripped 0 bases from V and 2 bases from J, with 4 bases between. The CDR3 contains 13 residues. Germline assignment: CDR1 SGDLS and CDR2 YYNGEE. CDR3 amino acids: CASSVGATDTQYF. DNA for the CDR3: TGTGCCAGCAGCGTAGGCGCCACAGATACGCAGTATTTT. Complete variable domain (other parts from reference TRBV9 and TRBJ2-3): DSGVTQTPKHLITATGQRVTLRCSPRSGDLSVYWYQQSLDQGLQFLIQYYNGEERAKGNILERFSAQQFPDLHSELNLSSLELGDSALYFCASSVGATDTQYFGPGTRLTVL.

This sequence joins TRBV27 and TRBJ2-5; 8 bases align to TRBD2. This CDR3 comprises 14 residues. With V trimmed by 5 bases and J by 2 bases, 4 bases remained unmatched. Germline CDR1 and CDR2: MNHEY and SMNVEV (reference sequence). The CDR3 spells CASSRLASQETQYF. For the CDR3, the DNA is TGTGCCAGCAGTAGACTAGCGAGTCAAGAGACCCAGTACTTC.

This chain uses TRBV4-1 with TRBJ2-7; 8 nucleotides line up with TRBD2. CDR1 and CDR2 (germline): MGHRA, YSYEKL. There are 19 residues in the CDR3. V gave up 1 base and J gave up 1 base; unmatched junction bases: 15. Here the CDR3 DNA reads TGCGCCAGCAGCCAAGTGGGACAAACGGGGGGGCAGAATTCCTACGAGCAGTACTTC. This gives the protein CASSQVGQTGGQNSYEQYF.

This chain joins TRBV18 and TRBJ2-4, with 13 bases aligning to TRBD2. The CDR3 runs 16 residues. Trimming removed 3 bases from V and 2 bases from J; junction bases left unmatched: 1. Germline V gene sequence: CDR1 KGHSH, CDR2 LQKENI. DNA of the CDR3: TGTGCCAGCTCACCGGGACTAGCGGGGCCCAAAAACATTCAGTACTTC. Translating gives CASSPGLAGPKNIQYF. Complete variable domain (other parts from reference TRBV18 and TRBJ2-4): NAGVMQNPRHLVRRRGQEARLRCSPMKGHSHVYWYRQLPEEGLKFMVYLQKENIIDESGMPKERFSAEFPKEGPSILRIQQVVRGDSAAYFCASSPGLAGPKNIQYFGAGTRLSVL.

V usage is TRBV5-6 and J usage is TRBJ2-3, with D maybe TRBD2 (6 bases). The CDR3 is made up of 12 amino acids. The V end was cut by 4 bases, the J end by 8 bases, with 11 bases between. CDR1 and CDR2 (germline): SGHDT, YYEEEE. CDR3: CASSAGRGTQYF. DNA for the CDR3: TGTGCCAGCAGCGCGGGACGGGGTACGCAGTATTTT.

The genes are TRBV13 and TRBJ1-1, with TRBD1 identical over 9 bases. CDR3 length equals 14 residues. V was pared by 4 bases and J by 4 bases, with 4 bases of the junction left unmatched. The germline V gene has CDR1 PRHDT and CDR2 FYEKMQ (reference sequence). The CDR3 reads CASSSTGGITEAFF. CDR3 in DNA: TGTGCCAGCAGCTCGACAGGGGGTATCACTGAAGCTTTCTTT.

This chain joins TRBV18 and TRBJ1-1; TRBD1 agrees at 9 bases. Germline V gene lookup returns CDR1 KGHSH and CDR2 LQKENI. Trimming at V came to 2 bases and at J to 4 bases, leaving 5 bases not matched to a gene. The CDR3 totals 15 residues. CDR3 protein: CASSPGTGKGTEAFF. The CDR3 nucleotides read TGTGCCAGCTCACCAGGGACAGGGAAGGGCACTGAAGCTTTCTTT.

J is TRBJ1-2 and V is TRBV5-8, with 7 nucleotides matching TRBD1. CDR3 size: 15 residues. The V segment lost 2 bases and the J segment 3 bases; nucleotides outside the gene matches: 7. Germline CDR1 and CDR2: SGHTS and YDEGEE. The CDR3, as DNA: TGTGCCAGCAGCTTAGAACAGGGGTTGCACTATGGCTACACCTTC. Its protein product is CASSLEQGLHYGYTF.

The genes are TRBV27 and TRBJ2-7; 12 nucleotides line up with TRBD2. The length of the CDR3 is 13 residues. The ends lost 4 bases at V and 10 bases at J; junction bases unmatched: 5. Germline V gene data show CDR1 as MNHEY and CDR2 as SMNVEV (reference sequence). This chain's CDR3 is CASSYLAGGPQYF. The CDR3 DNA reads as TGTGCCAGCAGTTACCTAGCGGGAGGGCCCCAGTACTTC.

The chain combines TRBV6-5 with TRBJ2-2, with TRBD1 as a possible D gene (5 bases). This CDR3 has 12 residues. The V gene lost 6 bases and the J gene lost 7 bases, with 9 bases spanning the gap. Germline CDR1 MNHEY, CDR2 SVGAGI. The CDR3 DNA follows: TGTGCCAGCAGCCCAGGGTTCGGGGAGCTGTTTTTT. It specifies CASSPGFGELFF.

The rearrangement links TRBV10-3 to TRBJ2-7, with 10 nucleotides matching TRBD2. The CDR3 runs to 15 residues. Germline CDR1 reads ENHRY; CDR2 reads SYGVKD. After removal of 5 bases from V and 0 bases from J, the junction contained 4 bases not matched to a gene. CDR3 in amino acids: CAISRLAGSSYEQYF. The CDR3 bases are TGTGCCATCAGTCGACTAGCGGGTAGCTCCTACGAGCAGTACTTC.

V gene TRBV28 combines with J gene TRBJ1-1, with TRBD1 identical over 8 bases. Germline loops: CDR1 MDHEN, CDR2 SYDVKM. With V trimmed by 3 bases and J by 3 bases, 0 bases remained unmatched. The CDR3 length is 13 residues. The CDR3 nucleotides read TGTGCCAGCAGTTTGGACAGGGACACTGAAGCTTTCTTT. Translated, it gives CASSLDRDTEAFF.

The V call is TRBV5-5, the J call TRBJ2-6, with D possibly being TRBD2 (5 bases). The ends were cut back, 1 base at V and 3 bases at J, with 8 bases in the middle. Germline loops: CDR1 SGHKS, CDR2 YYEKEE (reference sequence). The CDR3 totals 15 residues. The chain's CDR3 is CASSLLGSGANVLTF. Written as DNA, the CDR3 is TGTGCCAGCAGCTTGTTGGGGAGTGGGGCCAACGTCCTGACTTTC.

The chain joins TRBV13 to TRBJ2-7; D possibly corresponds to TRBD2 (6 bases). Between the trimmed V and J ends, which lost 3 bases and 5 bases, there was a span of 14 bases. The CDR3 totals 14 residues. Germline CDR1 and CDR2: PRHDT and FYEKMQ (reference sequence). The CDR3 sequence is CASSLLWRADEQYF. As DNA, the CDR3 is TGTGCCAGCAGCTTGCTGTGGAGGGCCGACGAGCAGTACTTC.

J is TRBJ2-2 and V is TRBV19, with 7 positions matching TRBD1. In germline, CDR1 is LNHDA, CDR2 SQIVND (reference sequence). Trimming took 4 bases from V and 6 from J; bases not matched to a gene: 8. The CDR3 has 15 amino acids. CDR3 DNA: TGTGCCAGTAGTACCCTGACAGGGCGGTCCGGGGAGCTGTTTTTT. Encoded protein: CASSTLTGRSGELFF.

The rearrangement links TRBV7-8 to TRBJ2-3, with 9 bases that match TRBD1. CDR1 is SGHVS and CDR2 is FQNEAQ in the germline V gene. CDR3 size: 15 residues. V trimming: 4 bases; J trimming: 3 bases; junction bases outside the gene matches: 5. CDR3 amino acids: CASSWRTGETDTQYF. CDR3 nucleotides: TGTGCCAGCAGCTGGAGGACAGGGGAGACAGATACGCAGTATTTT.

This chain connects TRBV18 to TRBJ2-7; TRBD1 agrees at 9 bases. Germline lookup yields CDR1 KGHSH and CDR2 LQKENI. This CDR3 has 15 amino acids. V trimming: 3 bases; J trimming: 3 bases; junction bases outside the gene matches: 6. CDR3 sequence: CASSPLGQGDYEQYF. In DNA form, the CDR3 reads TGTGCCAGCTCACCGCTGGGACAGGGAGACTACGAGCAGTACTTC.

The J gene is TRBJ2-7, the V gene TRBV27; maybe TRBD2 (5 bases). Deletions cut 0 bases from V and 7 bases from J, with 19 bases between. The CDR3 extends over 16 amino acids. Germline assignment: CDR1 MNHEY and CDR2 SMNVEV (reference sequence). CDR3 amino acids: CASSLSSATGGEEQYF. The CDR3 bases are TGTGCCAGCAGTTTATCGTCAGCGACTGGAGGAGAGGAGCAGTACTTC.

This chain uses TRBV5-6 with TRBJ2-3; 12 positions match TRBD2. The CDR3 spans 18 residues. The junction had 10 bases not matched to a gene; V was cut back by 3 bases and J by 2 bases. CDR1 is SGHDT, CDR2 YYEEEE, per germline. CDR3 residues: CASSSGTSGLFFTDTQYF. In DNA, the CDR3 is TGTGCCAGCAGCTCCGGGACTAGCGGGCTCTTTTTCACAGATACGCAGTATTTT. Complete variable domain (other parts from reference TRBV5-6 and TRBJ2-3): DAGVTQSPTHLIKTRGQQVTLRCSPKSGHDTVSWYQQALGQGPQFIFQYYEEEERQRGNFPDRFSGHQFPNYSSELNVNALLLGDSALYLCASSSGTSGLFFTDTQYFGPGTRLTVL.